The 16 T cell receptor beta chains given below trace back to one sample, sequenced in a study of shared clonotypes between healthy human individuals. TCRdb keeps only in-frame clones here, not all; method: immunoSEQ multiplex PCR. The sample holds about 2.3 million clones, about 92% seen once. Material: naive CD4+ T cells from PBMCs. The subset denotes: CD45RA+ positively selected. Source of these receptors: a man between 18 and 35 years old in good health. Some clones in this sample may be carry-over from other donors' samples.

The V call is TRBV28, the J call TRBJ1-1; D not certain. The CDR3 consists of 16 residues. Germline loops: CDR1 MDHEN, CDR2 SYDVKM. The V end was cut by 6 bases, the J end by 1 base, with 18 bases between. The CDR3 DNA follows: TGTGCCAGCAGCTTAAGATGGGGTAGCAGGAACACTGAAGCTTTCTTT. Translating it yields CASSLRWGSRNTEAFF. Drawing the rest from reference TRBV28 and TRBJ1-1, the complete variable domain is DVKVTQSSRYLVKRTGEKVFLECVQDMDHENMFWYRQDPGLGLRLIYFSYDVKMKEKGDIPEGYSVSREKKERFSLILESASTNQTSMYLCASSLRWGSRNTEAFFGQGTRLTVV.

Turning to this clone: This sample includes further DNA sequences coding for the same CDR3. The chain carries TRBV19 and TRBJ2-6; TRBD1 agrees at 7 bases. The CDR3 is 15 amino acids. CDR1 is LNHDA and CDR2 is SQIVND in the germline V gene (reference sequence). Trimming cost V 4 bases and J 2 bases; bases outside gene matches: 2. The CDR3 bases are TGTGCCAGTAGTACTACAGGGGCTGGGGCCAACGTCCTGACTTTC. Its protein is CASSTTGAGANVLTF.

The chain recombines TRBV5-1 with TRBJ2-2; TRBD1 aligns across 10 bases. The junction had 10 bases not matched to a gene; V was cut back by 3 bases and J by 8 bases. The germline V gene has CDR1 SGHRS and CDR2 YFSETQ. This CDR3 is built from 16 residues. This CDR3 reads CASSWTRGTGVGELFF. The CDR3 region has the DNA TGCGCCAGCAGCTGGACCCGCGGGACAGGGGTTGGGGAGCTGTTTTTT.

This clone has just one count. V and J are TRBV28 and TRBJ1-4, with TRBD1 matching over 9 bases. Losses at the gene ends were 6 bases for V and 1 base for J; bases not matched to a gene: 0. The CDR3 has 14 residues. The germline CDR1 and CDR2 sequences are MDHEN and SYDVKM. The CDR3 coding sequence is TGTGCCAGCAGGACAGGGGGAACTAATGAAAAACTGTTTTTT. This codes for CASRTGGTNEKLFF. The variable domain in full, with the rest retrieved from reference TRBV28 and TRBJ1-4, is DVKVTQSSRYLVKRTGEKVFLECVQDMDHENMFWYRQDPGLGLRLIYFSYDVKMKEKGDIPEGYSVSREKKERFSLILESASTNQTSMYLCASRTGGTNEKLFFGSGTQLSVL.

This chain connects TRBV14 to TRBJ1-1, with 9 bases matching TRBD1. V was clipped by 1 base and J by 4 bases; unmatched bases: 10. The CDR3 sequence is 17 residues long. Germline V gives CDR1 SGHDN, CDR2 FVKESK. The CDR3, as DNA: TGTGCCAGCAGCCAAGTAGGACACAGGGGGCCGGGCACTGAAGCTTTCTTT. This encodes CASSQVGHRGPGTEAFF.

This clone was seen once. This rearrangement joins TRBV7-6 to TRBJ1-5, with D tentatively TRBD1 (6 bases). Trimming removed 1 base at V and 0 bases at J, with 10 bases between. Germline V gene data show CDR1 as SGHVS and CDR2 as FNYEAQ. The CDR3 consists of 16 residues. CDR3 sequence: CASSLGTDYSNQPQHF. The CDR3 DNA reads as TGTGCCAGCAGCTTAGGGACAGATTATAGCAATCAGCCCCAGCATTTT.

Here the CDR3 DNA reads TGTGCCAGCAGTGAATTGGGGGGAGTGACCGGGGAGCTGTTTTTT. Protein product: CASSELGGVTGELFF. The J gene is TRBJ2-2, the V gene TRBV2; possible D gene TRBD2, 6 bases. The CDR3 is 15 residues long. Germline assignment: CDR1 SNHLY and CDR2 FYNNEI. V gave up 2 bases and J gave up 5 bases, with 12 bases separating them.

As for this clone: Other DNA sequences in the same sample also yield this CDR3. This rearrangement joins TRBV18 to TRBJ2-5; a possible D gene is TRBD2 (5 bases). The CDR3 runs 13 residues. Trimming took 0 bases from V and 5 from J, leaving 7 bases between them. Germline CDR1 is KGHSH and CDR2 is LQKENI. The DNA for the CDR3 is TGTGCCAGCTCACCACCCGGGGATGAGACCCAGTACTTC. Its protein is CASSPPGDETQYF.

The J gene is TRBJ1-1, the V gene TRBV10-2; D may be TRBD1 (6 bases). CDR1 and CDR2 from the germline V gene are WSHSY and SAAADI. V lost 6 bases and J lost 0, with 11 bases in between. There are 14 residues in the CDR3. The CDR3 coding sequence is TGCGCCAGCAGGGACAGTAGTTTGAACACTGAAGCTTTCTTT. It translates to CASRDSSLNTEAFF.

With respect to this clone: The same CDR3 can be traced to other DNA sequences in this sample. The chain has TRBV28 and TRBJ1-2; unclear D gene. The CDR3 spans 12 residues. V lost 2 bases and J lost 5, with 6 bases in between. Germline CDR1 reads MDHEN; CDR2 reads SYDVKM. As DNA, the CDR3 is TGTGCCAGCAGTTTAGCGATTTATGGCTACACCTTC. This codes for CASSLAIYGYTF.

The chain combines TRBV28 with TRBJ2-1; D is unclear. Between the trimmed V and J ends, which lost 5 bases and 6 bases, there was a span of 8 bases. The CDR3 length is 12 residues. Germline-derived CDR1 and CDR2 are MDHEN and SYDVKM. The CDR3 region is CASSPPINEQFF. CDR3 nucleotide sequence: TGTGCCAGCAGTCCACCCATCAATGAGCAGTTCTTC.

V and J are TRBV29-1 and TRBJ1-5, with 7 bases matching TRBD1. The CDR3 is made up of 13 amino acids. The germline V gene has CDR1 SQVTM and CDR2 ANQGSEA. The V and J ends lost 3 bases and 4 bases, in that order; junction bases with no gene match: 3. Here the CDR3 reads CSVEPGGNQPQHF. The CDR3 region has the DNA TGCAGCGTTGAGCCAGGGGGAAATCAGCCCCAGCATTTT.

Regarding this clone: This specimen includes other DNA sequences encoding the same CDR3. Written as DNA, the CDR3 is TGTGCCAGTAGTACCCGACAGGGGCCAGAGACCCAGTACTTC. Encoded protein: CASSTRQGPETQYF. The chain combines TRBV19 with TRBJ2-5; TRBD1 agrees at 8 bases. The CDR3 runs 14 residues. Per germline, CDR1 LNHDA and CDR2 SQIVND (reference sequence). Trimming took 4 bases from V and 4 from J; bases not matched to a gene: 5. Full variable domain (rest looked up from reference TRBV19 and TRBJ2-5): DGGITQSPKYLFRKEGQNVTLSCEQNLNHDAMYWYRQDPGQGLRLIYYSQIVNDFQKGDIAEGYSVSREKKESFPLTVTSAQKNPTAFYLCASSTRQGPETQYFGPGTRLLVL.

The CDR3 is CASSLATPGTSGRDADTQYF. Here the CDR3 DNA reads TGTGCCAGCAGCTTAGCTACCCCCGGGACTAGCGGGAGAGATGCAGATACGCAGTATTTT. The gene calls are TRBV11-3 and TRBJ2-3; 14 positions agree with TRBD2. CDR3 length: 20 amino acids. Germline assignment: CDR1 SGHNT and CDR2 YENEEA. The junction had 13 bases not matched to a gene; V was cut back by 1 base and J by 4 bases.

Points on this clone: Other nucleotide sequences in the sample specify the same CDR3. The chain carries TRBV7-9 and TRBJ1-1, with D possibly TRBD1 on 6 matching bases. Trimming shortened V by 6 bases and J by 1 base, and 12 bases separated the two germline ends. The CDR3 is made up of 14 amino acids. Germline V gives CDR1 SEHNR, CDR2 FQNEAQ (reference sequence). The CDR3 region has the DNA TGTGCCAGCAGTTTGCAGGGGTGGAACACTGAAGCTTTCTTT. Its protein is CASSLQGWNTEAFF. Filled out from reference TRBV7-9 and TRBJ1-1, the complete variable domain reads DTGVSQNPRHKITKRGQNVTFRCDPISEHNRLYWYRQTLGQGPEFLTYFQNEAQLEKSRLLSDRFSAERPKGSFSTLEIQRTEQGDSAMYLCASSLQGWNTEAFFGQGTRLTVV.

This chain joins TRBV28 and TRBJ2-3; weak D call: TRBD2 (7 bases). V was pared by 5 bases and J by 0 bases, with 18 bases between. Germline V gene data show CDR1 as MDHEN and CDR2 as SYDVKM. This CDR3 region has 17 residues. The CDR3 sequence: CASSPGGTTTSTDTQYF. As DNA, the CDR3 is TGTGCCAGCAGTCCCGGGGGGACAACCACTAGCACAGATACGCAGTATTTT.